This is a list of T cell receptor beta chains from one sample in a study of cytomegalovirus exposure and HLA in healthy donors. Assay used: immunoSEQ multiplex PCR; TCRdb lists only in-frame clones, some missing. The sample contains 150,000 to 180,000 clones, roughly 83% of which appear only once. Sequenced: PBMCs. All receptors come from a man aged 25-40 years in good health and CMV-seropositive. CDR3s include the opening cysteine and the closing phenylalanine or tryptophan. Each record gives: V gene, clone size, D gene, J gene, CDR3 DNA, CDR3 protein. A D gene is named only where the DNA matches it firmly. Some rows have no size entry. The others give once, few or many, or a class for an expanded clone.

V gene: TRBV6-1; clone size: .; D gene: .; J gene: TRBJ1-1; CDR3 DNA: TGTGCCAGCAGTGAATTACGGGGGACTGAAGCTTTCTTT; CDR3 protein: CASSELRGTEAFF
V gene: TRBV7-7; clone size: .; D gene: .; J gene: TRBJ2-2; CDR3 DNA: TGTGCCAGCAGTCCGAGGCGGGGGAACACCGGGGAGCTGTTTTTT; CDR3 protein: CASSPRRGNTGELFF
V gene: TRBV29-1; clone size: .; D gene: TRBD2; J gene: TRBJ2-1; CDR3 DNA: TGCAGCGTGACCGGGACTAGACCTTACAATGAGCAGTTCTTC; CDR3 protein: CSVTGTRPYNEQFF
V gene: TRBV11-1; clone size: .; D gene: .; J gene: TRBJ1-1; CDR3 DNA: TGTGCCAGCAGCTTCGCTAAGAACACTGAAGCTTTCTTT; CDR3 protein: CASSFAKNTEAFF
V gene: TRBV18; clone size: once; D gene: .; J gene: TRBJ2-3; CDR3 DNA: TGTGCCAGCTCACCACCAACGGGAGCGGCAGATACGCAGTATTTT; CDR3 protein: CASSPPTGAADTQYF
V gene: TRBV9; clone size: .; D gene: TRBD2; J gene: TRBJ2-1; CDR3 DNA: TGTGCCAGCAGCCCCATCAGGACTAGCTGGGGCAATGAGCAGTTCTTC; CDR3 protein: CASSPIRTSWGNEQFF
V gene: TRBV6-5; clone size: few; D gene: .; J gene: TRBJ1-1; CDR3 DNA: TGTGCCAGCAGCCAGGGCACTGAAGCTTTCTTT; CDR3 protein: CASSQGTEAFF
V gene: TRBV30; clone size: .; D gene: TRBD2; J gene: TRBJ2-7; CDR3 DNA: TGTGCCTGCGATAAGGGACTAGCGGGAGGGCCTGGGTCCTACGAGCAGTACTTC; CDR3 protein: CACDKGLAGGPGSYEQYF
V gene: TRBV6-4; clone size: .; D gene: .; J gene: TRBJ1-5; CDR3 DNA: TGTGCCAGCAGTGACTCTGGTTGGGGGGGGCCCCAGCATTTT; CDR3 protein: CASSDSGWGGPQHF
V gene: TRBV28; clone size: few; D gene: TRBD1; J gene: TRBJ2-7; CDR3 DNA: TGTGCCAGCAGTACAGGGGACAGTACCTACGAGCAGTACTTC; CDR3 protein: CASSTGDSTYEQYF
V gene: TRBV25-1; clone size: .; D gene: .; J gene: TRBJ2-7; CDR3 DNA: TGTGCCAGCAGCAGAACAGCGGATTCGTACGAGCAGTACTTC; CDR3 protein: CASSRTADSYEQYF
V gene: TRBV6-5; clone size: .; D gene: .; J gene: TRBJ1-1; CDR3 DNA: TGTGCCAGCAGTACGGTTGGTGAAGCTTTCTTT; CDR3 protein: CASSTVGEAFF
V gene: TRBV7-9; clone size: .; D gene: TRBD2; J gene: TRBJ2-5; CDR3 DNA: TGTGCCAGCAGCTTAGCCCCGGGACTAGCGGACCAAGAGACCCAGTACTTC; CDR3 protein: CASSLAPGLADQETQYF
V gene: TRBV5-4; clone size: .; D gene: .; J gene: TRBJ2-2; CDR3 DNA: TGTGCCAGCAGCCTTGAGATGGCAGGGTTCGGGGAGCTGTTTTTT; CDR3 protein: CASSLEMAGFGELFF
V gene: TRBV11-2; clone size: .; D gene: .; J gene: TRBJ2-6; CDR3 DNA: TGTGCCAGCAGCTTAGGAGGCTCCTCTGGGGCCAACGTCCTGACTTTC; CDR3 protein: CASSLGGSSGANVLTF
V gene: TRBV4-1; clone size: .; D gene: TRBD1; J gene: TRBJ1-1; CDR3 DNA: TGCGCCAGCAGCCCCTCCGGGACAGCTAAGACTGAAGCTTTCTTT; CDR3 protein: CASSPSGTAKTEAFF
V gene: TRBV12-1; clone size: .; D gene: .; J gene: TRBJ2-3; CDR3 DNA: TGTGCCAGCAGACTAGATACGCAGTATTTT; CDR3 protein: CASRLDTQYF
V gene: TRBV2; clone size: .; D gene: .; J gene: TRBJ1-1; CDR3 DNA: TGTGCCAGCAGGAAGGGGGGGCAAGGGACTGAAGCTTTCTTT; CDR3 protein: CASRKGGQGTEAFF
V gene: TRBV27; clone size: .; D gene: TRBD2; J gene: TRBJ2-1; CDR3 DNA: TGTGCCAGCAGTTTGCAGCGGGAGGGCCGCAATGAGCAGTTCTTC; CDR3 protein: CASSLQREGRNEQFF
V gene: TRBV7-2; clone size: .; D gene: .; J gene: TRBJ2-7; CDR3 DNA: TGTGCCAGCAGTCGACAGCGCTCCTACGAGCAGTACTTC; CDR3 protein: CASSRQRSYEQYF
V gene: TRBV9; clone size: .; D gene: .; J gene: TRBJ2-6; CDR3 DNA: TGTGCCAGCAGCGTTTCTACCGGGAGCTCTGGGGCCAACGTCCTGACTTTC; CDR3 protein: CASSVSTGSSGANVLTF
V gene: TRBV10-3; clone size: .; D gene: TRBD2; J gene: TRBJ2-1; CDR3 DNA: TGTGCCATCAGTGAGTCCGGACCTGGCGGGAGGTCCTACAATGAGCAGTTCTTC; CDR3 protein: CAISESGPGGRSYNEQFF
V gene: TRBV27; clone size: few; D gene: .; J gene: TRBJ1-6; CDR3 DNA: TGTGCCAGCAGTTTAGTGGCAGGCCAGGGTTCACCCCTCCACTTT; CDR3 protein: CASSLVAGQGSPLHF
V gene: TRBV6-5; clone size: once; D gene: TRBD1; J gene: TRBJ1-5; CDR3 DNA: TGTGCCAGCAGTCCTAATGGACAGGGGAGTCAGCCCCAGCATTTT; CDR3 protein: CASSPNGQGSQPQHF
V gene: TRBV7-9; clone size: .; D gene: .; J gene: TRBJ2-1; CDR3 DNA: TGTGCCAGCAGCTCCCAGGGGGGTCTCTTTGTTTCTGGGCAGTTCTTC; CDR3 protein: CASSSQGGLFVSGQFF
V gene: TRBV29-1; clone size: .; D gene: .; J gene: TRBJ1-1; CDR3 DNA: TGCAGCGTGGCACGAGGGGTGGACAGTGAAGCTTTCTTT; CDR3 protein: CSVARGVDSEAFF
V gene: TRBV6-5; clone size: .; D gene: TRBD1; J gene: TRBJ1-2; CDR3 DNA: TGTGCCAGCAGAGAAGGACAGGCTAACTATGGCTACACCTTC; CDR3 protein: CASREGQANYGYTF
V gene: TRBV4-1; clone size: .; D gene: .; J gene: TRBJ2-1; CDR3 DNA: TGCGCCAGCAGCCCAAATCCGGGACGGGAGTACAATGAGCAGTTCTTC; CDR3 protein: CASSPNPGREYNEQFF
V gene: TRBV9; clone size: .; D gene: .; J gene: TRBJ2-7; CDR3 DNA: TGTGCCAGCAGCGTAGGGGACCACAGGGAAGGCTACGAGCAGTACTTC; CDR3 protein: CASSVGDHREGYEQYF
V gene: TRBV19; clone size: .; D gene: .; J gene: TRBJ2-3; CDR3 DNA: TGTGCCAGTAGTATTGCGGCCACCGATACGCAGTATTTT; CDR3 protein: CASSIAATDTQYF
V gene: TRBV5-1; clone size: .; D gene: .; J gene: TRBJ2-1; CDR3 DNA: TGCGCCAGCAGCGATCTAGGGGGCAATGAGCAGTTCTTC; CDR3 protein: CASSDLGGNEQFF
V gene: TRBV18; clone size: .; D gene: .; J gene: TRBJ2-5; CDR3 DNA: TGTGCCAGCTCCACCGGGACTGCCAGCGAGACCCAGTACTTC; CDR3 protein: CASSTGTASETQYF
V gene: TRBV14; clone size: .; D gene: TRBD1; J gene: TRBJ2-7; CDR3 DNA: TGTGCCAGCAGCCATGGACAGGGGCGGGACTTC; CDR3 protein: CASSHGQGRDF
V gene: TRBV30; clone size: .; D gene: .; J gene: TRBJ1-1; CDR3 DNA: TGTGCCTGGAACCGCGGAGTGGAGGCTTTCTTT; CDR3 protein: CAWNRGVEAFF
V gene: TRBV6-5; clone size: .; D gene: TRBD2; J gene: TRBJ2-1; CDR3 DNA: TGTGCCAGCAGTTACATAGCGGGAGGAGGTGAGCAGTTCTTC; CDR3 protein: CASSYIAGGGEQFF
V gene: TRBV5-1; clone size: .; D gene: .; J gene: TRBJ1-1; CDR3 DNA: TGCGCCAGCAGCCGGGGGGGGACCACTGAAGCTTTCTTT; CDR3 protein: CASSRGGTTEAFF
V gene: TRBV6-1; clone size: few; D gene: .; J gene: TRBJ1-1; CDR3 DNA: TGTGCCAGCAGGGCTACAGGGTACACTGAAGCTTTCTTT; CDR3 protein: CASRATGYTEAFF
V gene: TRBV27; clone size: .; D gene: .; J gene: TRBJ1-4; CDR3 DNA: TGTGCCAGCAGTTTCCGGGGGGATAATGAAAAACTGTTTTTT; CDR3 protein: CASSFRGDNEKLFF
V gene: TRBV7-9; clone size: .; D gene: TRBD1; J gene: TRBJ2-7; CDR3 DNA: TGTGCCAGCAGCGGGGGACAGGGTCGGGGGTTCTACGAGCAGTACTTC; CDR3 protein: CASSGGQGRGFYEQYF
V gene: TRBV19; clone size: .; D gene: TRBD1; J gene: TRBJ2-5; CDR3 DNA: TGTGCCAGTGGAGGACAGGGGTTTCAAGAGACCCAGTACTTC; CDR3 protein: CASGGQGFQETQYF
V gene: TRBV7-9; clone size: .; D gene: TRBD1; J gene: TRBJ1-2; CDR3 DNA: TGTGCCAGCAGGCACCATTCCTCAGGGGGCCATGGCTACACCTTC; CDR3 protein: CASRHHSSGGHGYTF
V gene: TRBV19; clone size: .; D gene: .; J gene: TRBJ1-1; CDR3 DNA: TGTGCCAGACAGGGAATGAACACTGAAGCTTTCTTT; CDR3 protein: CARQGMNTEAFF